This T cell receptor (beta chain) was recorded in a study of T-cell memory formation after mild COVID-19. As for the study in general: Largely, the TCR clusters proved donor specific.

As regards this clonotype: The antigen remains unidentified.

TCRdb independently ran MiXCR on the 5' RACE reads; one entry per CDR3 protein. Counted here are under 200,000 distinct CDR3 sequences, 10% to 15% occurring once; the ten biggest clones make up 3% to 4%. This CDR3 region has 12 residues. The V end was cut by 3 bases, the J end by 3 bases, with 5 bases between. From germline, CDR1 is SNHLY and CDR2 FYNNEI. Study findings and constraints: Memory sampled before infection contained some responding clones, suggesting cross-reactive memory joined.

The sequencing input was PBMCs or a T cell subset sorted from them (not recorded which). The source of this sequence is a man aged 18 to 35 who had mild COVID-19 (a few samples of this study predate the infection). Cell type and time point are not known. The chain couples TRBV2 to TRBJ2-5; D is unclear. The CDR3 DNA reads TGTGCCAGCAGTGAGAGTAAAGAGACCCAGTACTTC. Its protein product is CASSESKETQYF.